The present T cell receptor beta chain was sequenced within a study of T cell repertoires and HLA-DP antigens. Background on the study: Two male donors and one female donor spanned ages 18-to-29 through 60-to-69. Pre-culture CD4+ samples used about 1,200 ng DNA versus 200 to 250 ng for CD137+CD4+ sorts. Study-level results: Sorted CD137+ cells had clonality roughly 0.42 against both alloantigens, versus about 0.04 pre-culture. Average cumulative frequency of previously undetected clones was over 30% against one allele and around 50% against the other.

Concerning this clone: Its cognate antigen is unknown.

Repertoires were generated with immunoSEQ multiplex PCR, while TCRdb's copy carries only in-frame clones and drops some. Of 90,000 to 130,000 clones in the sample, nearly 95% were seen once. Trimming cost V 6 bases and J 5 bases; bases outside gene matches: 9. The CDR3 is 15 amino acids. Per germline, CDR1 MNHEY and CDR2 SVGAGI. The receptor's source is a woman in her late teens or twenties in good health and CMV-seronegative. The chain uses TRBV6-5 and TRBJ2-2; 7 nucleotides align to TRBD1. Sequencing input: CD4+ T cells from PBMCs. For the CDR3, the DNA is TGTGCCAGCAGGGGTCCAGGGGGTCGAACCGGGGAGCTGTTTTTT. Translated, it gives CASRGPGGRTGELFF.